This paragraph covers one T cell receptor (beta chain) sequence. What it binds is not known. These data originate in a study of cytomegalovirus exposure and HLA in healthy donors. Germline V lookup: CDR1 MDHEN, CDR2 SYDVKM. The CDR3 spans 15 residues. The V end was cut by 2 bases, the J end by 4 bases, with 11 bases between. The PCR used 60 Vbeta and 13 Jbeta primers. Here immunoSEQ multiplex PCR was the method, and the copy in TCRdb shows in-frame clones only, minus some. The repertoire includes under 200,000 clones, 68% of them detected once, and around 4.3% sits in the top ten. The study, taken as a whole, reports: Productive rates of about 90% or about 30% were seen for most TCR beta V segments in an earlier analysis. More than 15,000 TCR beta sequences were associated with HLA alleles at 0.05 false discovery rate in a later analysis. Immune exposure data for these donors was limited to CMV serostatus. Indistinguishability led to the exclusion of some V segments, TRBV6-2 and TRBV6-3 included.

Sequenced sample: PBMCs. The source of this sequence is a woman between 18 and 29 years old in good health and CMV-seropositive. The chain couples TRBV28 to TRBJ1-4; D unclear. The CDR3 loop reads CASSLGDGNNEKLFF. The CDR3 DNA follows: TGTGCCAGCAGTTTAGGAGACGGGAATAATGAAAAACTGTTTTTT. Supplemented by reference TRBV28 and TRBJ1-4, the full variable domain reads DVKVTQSSRYLVKRTGEKVFLECVQDMDHENMFWYRQDPGLGLRLIYFSYDVKMKEKGDIPEGYSVSREKKERFSLILESASTNQTSMYLCASSLGDGNNEKLFFGSGTQLSVL.